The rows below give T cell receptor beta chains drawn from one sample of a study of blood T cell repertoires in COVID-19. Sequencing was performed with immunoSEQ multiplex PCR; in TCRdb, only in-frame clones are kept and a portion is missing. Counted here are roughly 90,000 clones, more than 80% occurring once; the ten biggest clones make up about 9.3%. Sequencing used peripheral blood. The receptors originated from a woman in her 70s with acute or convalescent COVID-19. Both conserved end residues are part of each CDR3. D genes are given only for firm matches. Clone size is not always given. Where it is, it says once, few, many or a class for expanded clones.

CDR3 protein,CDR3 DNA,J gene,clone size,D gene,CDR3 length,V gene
CASSGTSGRITGELFF,TGTGCCAGCAGCGGGACTAGCGGGAGGATAACCGGGGAGCTGTTTTTT,TRBJ2-2,-,TRBD2,16,TRBV5-4
CASSYRDSDNSPLHF,TGTGCCAGCAGTTACCGTGACAGCGATAATTCACCCCTCCACTTT,TRBJ1-6,-,-,15,TRBV6-5
CASSLRPWQGAYEQYF,TGTGCCAGCAGCTTAAGGCCCTGGCAGGGTGCCTACGAGCAGTACTTC,TRBJ2-7,-,-,16,TRBV7-2
CASSIGGTRSNEQFF,TGTGCCAGTAGTATAGGGGGGACTAGATCCAATGAGCAGTTCTTC,TRBJ2-1,few,TRBD2,15,TRBV19
CASSLSLTGRTGELFF,TGTGCCAGCAGTTTATCGTTGACAGGGAGGACCGGGGAGCTGTTTTTT,TRBJ2-2,-,-,16,TRBV27
CASSLEGWGSSFF,TGCGCCAGCAGCTTGGAGGGGTGGGGTAGTTCGTTCTTC,TRBJ2-1,many,-,13,TRBV5-1
CASSLGTSGAYNEQFF,TGCGCCAGCAGCCTCGGGACTAGCGGGGCTTACAATGAGCAGTTCTTC,TRBJ2-1,-,TRBD2,16,TRBV5-1
CASRRTGLGNQPQHF,TGTGCCAGCAGACGGACAGGGCTGGGCAATCAGCCCCAGCATTTT,TRBJ1-5,-,TRBD1,15,TRBV28
CASSLFGAGSSYNEQFF,TGTGCCAGCAGTTTATTTGGGGCGGGGAGCTCCTACAATGAGCAGTTCTTC,TRBJ2-1,-,-,17,TRBV28
CASTKQGVSGYTF,TGTGCCAGCACCAAGCAGGGGGTGTCTGGCTACACCTTC,TRBJ1-2,-,TRBD1,13,TRBV7-9
CASSLLGVNTEAFF,TGCGCCAGCAGCTTGTTAGGGGTGAACACTGAAGCTTTCTTT,TRBJ1-1,-,-,14,TRBV5-1
CARSGRGGSTEAFF,TGCGCCCGCAGCGGCCGGGGGGGCTCGACTGAAGCTTTCTTT,TRBJ1-1,-,-,14,TRBV5-1
CASRLTGNYGYTF,TGTGCCAGCAGGCTTACAGGGAACTATGGCTACACCTTC,TRBJ1-2,-,-,13,TRBV7-9
CASSLDTPTDTQYF,TGCGCCAGCAGCTTAGACACCCCCACAGATACGCAGTATTTT,TRBJ2-3,-,-,14,TRBV5-1
CASSISTGGYEQYF,TGTGCCAGCAGCATCTCGACAGGGGGCTACGAGCAGTACTTC,TRBJ2-7,-,TRBD1,14,TRBV7-2
CAWSVRGHRGTEAFF,TGTGCCTGGAGTGTGAGAGGACACCGGGGGACTGAAGCTTTCTTT,TRBJ1-1,-,-,15,TRBV30
CASSPEPGQGIVTEAFF,TGTGCCAGCAGCCCGGAACCGGGACAGGGCATCGTCACTGAAGCTTTCTTT,TRBJ1-1,-,TRBD1,17,TRBV9
CASSLPSVGGRTGGLTF,TGCGCCAGCAGCTTACCCAGTGTCGGGGGCCGGACAGGGGGCCTCACCTTC,TRBJ1-2,-,TRBD1,17,TRBV5-1
CASMGFAGGNTIYF,TGTGCCAGCATGGGTTTCGCAGGAGGAAACACCATATATTTT,TRBJ1-3,-,-,14,TRBV6-5
CASSHGLAETRGEQFF,TGTGCCAGCAGCCATGGACTAGCGGAGACCCGCGGTGAGCAGTTCTTC,TRBJ2-1,-,TRBD2,16,TRBV7-8
CASSLSRGHEQYF,TGTGCCAGCAGTTTATCCAGGGGGCATGAGCAGTACTTC,TRBJ2-7,-,TRBD1,13,TRBV12-3/TRBV12-4
CASSHNGQGGEQYF,TGTGCCAGCAGCCACAATGGACAGGGCGGCGAGCAGTACTTC,TRBJ2-7,-,TRBD1,14,TRBV7-9
CASSQEFNPSGSRTDTQYF,TGTGCCAGCAGCCAAGAGTTCAATCCTAGCGGGTCACGCACAGATACGCAGTATTTT,TRBJ2-3,-,TRBD2,19,TRBV4-2
CASSLRGQPPDTQYF,TGTGCCAGCAGCTTGCGGGGCCAACCCCCAGATACGCAGTATTTT,TRBJ2-3,-,-,15,TRBV7-2
CASRDRGNSPLHF,TGTGCCAGTAGGGACAGGGGCAATTCACCCCTCCACTTT,TRBJ1-6,-,TRBD1,13,TRBV19
CASSYPDSGTRETQYF,TGTGCCAGCAGTTACCCGGACAGCGGGACAAGGGAGACCCAGTACTTC,TRBJ2-5,-,-,16,TRBV6-5
CASSLVPGLAGRETQYF,TGTGCCAGCAGCTTAGTGCCTGGACTAGCGGGGAGGGAGACCCAGTACTTC,TRBJ2-5,-,TRBD2,17,TRBV7-8
CASRGQGNTEAFF,TGTGCCAGCAGGGGACAGGGAAACACTGAAGCTTTCTTT,TRBJ1-1,-,TRBD1,13,TRBV2
CASSQTTGYQPQHF,TGTGCCAGCAGCCAAACTACAGGGTATCAGCCCCAGCATTTT,TRBJ1-5,-,-,14,TRBV3-1/TRBV3-2
CASRGQANSPLHF,TGTGCCAGCAGGGGACAGGCCAATTCACCCCTCCACTTT,TRBJ1-6,-,TRBD1,13,TRBV9
CASSQEASGGTSTDTQYF,TGCGCCAGCAGCCAAGAGGCTAGCGGGGGAACTAGCACAGATACGCAGTATTTT,TRBJ2-3,-,TRBD2,18,TRBV4-3
CASSLGLATDTQYF,TGCGCCAGCAGCTTGGGACTAGCGACAGATACGCAGTATTTT,TRBJ2-3,-,TRBD2,14,TRBV5-1
CASSRSYRGYNSPLHF,TGTGCCAGCAGTCGTTCCTACAGGGGGTATAATTCACCCCTCCACTTT,TRBJ1-6,-,TRBD1,16,TRBV27
CASSWTGTGWDEQYF,TGCGCCAGCAGCTGGACCGGGACAGGGTGGGACGAGCAGTACTTC,TRBJ2-7,-,TRBD1,15,TRBV5-1
CASSPGQNTEAFF,TGTGCCAGCAGCCCAGGACAGAACACTGAAGCTTTCTTT,TRBJ1-1,-,-,13,TRBV9
CASSSSQGAGQPQHF,TGTGCCAGCAGTTCCTCCCAGGGGGCGGGTCAGCCCCAGCATTTT,TRBJ1-5,-,TRBD1,15,TRBV28
CASSLGLAGSLQETQYF,TGTGCCAGCAGCTTAGGACTAGCGGGGAGCCTGCAAGAGACCCAGTACTTC,TRBJ2-5,once,TRBD2,17,TRBV7-6
CASSRGTPINEQFF,TGCGCCAGCAGCCGAGGGACTCCTATCAATGAGCAGTTCTTC,TRBJ2-1,-,-,14,TRBV5-1
CASSFGQVPNF,TGTGCCAGCAGTTTTGGACAGGTTCCCAACTTC,TRBJ2-7,-,TRBD1,11,TRBV6-5
CASSGQVNNSPLHF,TGCGCCAGCAGCGGACAGGTGAATAATTCACCCCTCCACTTT,TRBJ1-6,-,TRBD1,14,TRBV5-1
CASSSTGQGANGYTF,TGTGCCAGCAGCTCGACCGGACAGGGGGCGAATGGCTACACCTTC,TRBJ1-2,once,TRBD1,15,TRBV7-2
CASSASLRQFF,TGTGCCAGCAGCGCATCACTGCGGCAGTTCTTC,TRBJ2-1,-,-,11,TRBV7-2